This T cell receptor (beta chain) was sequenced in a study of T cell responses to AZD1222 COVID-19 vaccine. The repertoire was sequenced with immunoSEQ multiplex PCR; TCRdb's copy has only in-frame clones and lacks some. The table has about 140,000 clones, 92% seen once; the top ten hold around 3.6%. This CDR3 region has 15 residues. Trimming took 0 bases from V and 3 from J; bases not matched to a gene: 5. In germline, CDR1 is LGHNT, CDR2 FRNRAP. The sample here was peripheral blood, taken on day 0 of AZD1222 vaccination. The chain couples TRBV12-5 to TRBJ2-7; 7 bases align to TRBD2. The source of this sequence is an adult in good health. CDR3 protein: CASGLVLAADYEQYF. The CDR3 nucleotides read TGTGCTAGTGGTTTGGTGCTAGCGGCTGACTACGAGCAGTACTTC.